Detailed here is one T cell receptor (beta chain). What this receptor recognizes is not known. Qualities for individual bases were not recorded, and no much larger clone is one base off. This sample was included in a study of shared clonotypes between healthy human individuals (dated by TCRdb to 2018 to 2021). About the full investigation: The cohort comprised two women and a few men aged 18 to 49 years. For each donor, CD4 naive and CD4 memory were each given three plates, CD8 naive was given two plates, and CD8 memory was given one plate. To estimate repertoire size and how much clonotype sharing occurs between individuals, the study deeply sequenced the blood TCR repertoires of several healthy adults. To increase sequencing depth and limit assay-specific biases, different laboratories used diverse techniques to prepare libraries and sequence TCR repertoires. Between about 0.8 and 9 billion PBMCs per donor were obtained by leukapheresis.

Donors were healthy HIV-negative adults with no recently reported acute infections or vaccinations. Every donor was a Caucasian adult residing in Nashville, Tennessee, USA. CD4+ T cells were enriched through magnetic negative selection, after which naive cells were positively selected on CD45RA and the remaining negative fraction served as the memory subset. Blood was obtained by leukapheresis, after which PBMCs were separated by Ficoll-Histopaque density gradient centrifugation and cryopreserved in liquid nitrogen vapor phase. Analytical flow cytometry was used to check the purity and quantity of each magnetically sorted T cell population. Genomic DNA was isolated from each sorted fraction and quantified by UV absorbance on a Nanodrop 2000c. From the cysteine up to the phenylalanine, the CDR3 has a length of 16 residues. Only the CDR3 portion is preserved as DNA: 48 bases, with reading frame beginning at the first base. According to the germline V gene, CDR1 reads MDHEN and CDR2 reads SYDVKM. V has 5 bases trimmed and J has 7 bases trimmed; junction bases matching no gene number 12.

Using the deep immunoSEQ assay, multiplex PCR amplified TCR CDR3 regions from genomic DNA. Extracted genomic DNA from each cell subset was spread evenly across all wells of several immunoSEQ 96-well plates, with each plate serving as a replicate. For sorted subsets, approximately 0.2 ug of genomic DNA, equivalent to tens of thousands of T cell genomes, went into each replicate PCR. Purified libraries were measured with a Qubit 3.0 fluorometer, size-checked on a Bioanalyzer 2100, and measured again with the KAPA Library Quantification kit. A separate single-read 150-cycle Illumina NextSeq 550 flow cell was used to sequence each immunoSEQ 96-well plate. Regarding the original processing steps: The immunoSEQ output contained only junctional sequences without quality scores, so filtering could not match that applied to full-length reads. To assign V/J genes and CDR3, sequences were annotated against IMGT germline references using PyIR, a Python wrapper for IgBLAST v1.9. Reads were filtered out if the reads had weak V/J assignments (E-value above 1e-6), no CDR3, stop codons, out-of-frame junctions, or ambiguous translated residues. A V3J clonotype was defined by an identical inferred V gene, J gene, and CDR3 amino acid sequence. The percentage overlap between two repertoires was calculated by dividing the number of shared unique clonotypes by the size of the smaller repertoire. Richness of each repertoire was evaluated using RTK rarefaction, the Chao1 estimator, and Recon v2.1 estimates of unobserved clonotypes. For all TCRbeta clonotypes obtained by the gDNA method from a handful of donors, generation probabilities were computed with OLGA. Imported from immuneACCESS, the table was reduced by TCRdb to in-frame sequences with V and J called. These copies leave out some clones; in studies compared against another copy, an unresolved V gene accounts for under half, and the cause of the remainder is not known. V and J calls and clone size follow that table, whereas D and trimming were derived from the DNA. Here the sample has a few million clones; 85% to 95% occur a single time. Together, the top ten hold 0.39% of the sample.

Beyond this particular receptor, the publication reports: Incomplete sequencing was indicated by rarefaction of sorted-subset datasets, despite the large sequencing depth. Because the study included only a small number of donors, the genetic and exposure-history diversity represented was limited. Compared with non-shared clonotypes, the clonotypes found in all four sorted-subset donors had higher generation probabilities. Only blood was sampled, and tissue TCR repertoires likely differ from those in blood. When a few donors were compared, the shared fraction of clonotypes was around 5% for naive CD4, roughly 3.3% for naive CD8, 2% to 2.5% for memory CD4, and 0.4% for memory CD8. Pairwise subsampling indicated that sequencing depth was expected to affect the degree of clonotype sharing among donors. Naive subsets generally had larger estimated clonotype richness than memory subsets did.

The sequence derives from a young man in good health. Some clones in this sample may be carry-over from other donors' samples. Rearrangement joined TRBV28 to TRBJ2-1; the junction holds 9 bases that match TRBD2. Sequencing was carried out using naive CD4+ T cells from PBMCs. The sample's cell subset or site label, decoded: CD45RA+ positively selected. The DNA reads TGTGCCAGCAGTACCCGGGGTAGCGGGAGCCCAAATGAGCAGTTCTTC. It specifies CASSTRGSGSPNEQFF.